This T cell receptor (beta chain) was sequenced for a study of blood T cell repertoires in COVID-19 (dated by TCRdb to about 2020). Some background on the complete study: Collaborator samples came from the United States, Italy and Spain and covered acute and convalescent phases of COVID-19. The samples were drawn from the first 160 participants of the ongoing ImmuneRACE study and from 950 to 1,500 subjects provided by 6 global collaborators. The dataset comprised deeply sampled blood TCRbeta repertoires from subjects exposed to, actively infected with, or recovered from COVID-19. A freely available public database, intended as a resource for researchers studying the immune response to SARS-CoV-2, is where the repertoires were released. The sample metadata nearly always contained a de-identified subject ID, COVID-19 status, age in years and sex. Where HLA class I and class II types were available, the types were taken from metadata supplied by the sample provider, not from assay-based typing. The prospective study material was composed of cDNA or gDNA derived from T cells, B-cell-depleted T cells, or PBMCs.

Overall study results and their limits: The quantity of clinical and demographic metadata differed by source and by participant and was supplied without curation.

The collaborating institutions used their own protocols to collect whole blood in K2EDTA tubes. For TCRbeta analysis, collaborators shipped samples as frozen whole blood, isolated PBMCs, or DNA extracted from either of those sample types. TCRbeta CDR3 regions were amplified from genomic DNA using the immunoSEQ Assay, a bias-controlled multiplex PCR. From the authors' description of their analysis: The number of nucleated cells in each sample was estimated by amplification of reference gene primers within the assay. To quantify the absolute abundance of each unique TCRbeta CDR3 rearrangement, sequence reads were collapsed and filtered. Productive Simpson clonality was computed per sample as the square root of Simpson's diversity index over productive rearrangements. Held by TCRdb, this immuneACCESS table contains in-frame sequences only and omits some clones. Under half of the omission traces to an unresolved V gene where checked; the cause of the rest is unknown. That table is the source of V, J and clone size, and D and trimming were worked out from the DNA. The sample table records 250,000 or so clones; under 85% of these occur just once. The ten largest clones represent more than 5.5% of the sample.

Concerning this clone: Its antigen is unknown. Nothing much larger sits one base from this clone, and base qualities are not available.

The germline V gene yields ENHRY for CDR1 and SYGVKD for CDR2. Counted from cysteine to phenylalanine, this CDR3 has 20 amino acids. Only the CDR3 DNA stays, 60 bases, in frame from base 1. Germline trimming: 4 bases from V, 4 bases from J; junction bases outside gene matches: 21. The chain was built from TRBV10-3 and TRBJ1-2, and TRBD1 matches 10 of the central bases. This receptor was identified in a human donor in a cohort sampled during active COVID-19. The sequenced sample was peripheral blood. In nucleotides, the sequence is TGTGCCATCAGTGTGAGCCAAGCAGACCAGGGGACAGGGGTTGTCTATGGCTACACCTTC. This yields the protein CAISVSQADQGTGVVYGYTF.